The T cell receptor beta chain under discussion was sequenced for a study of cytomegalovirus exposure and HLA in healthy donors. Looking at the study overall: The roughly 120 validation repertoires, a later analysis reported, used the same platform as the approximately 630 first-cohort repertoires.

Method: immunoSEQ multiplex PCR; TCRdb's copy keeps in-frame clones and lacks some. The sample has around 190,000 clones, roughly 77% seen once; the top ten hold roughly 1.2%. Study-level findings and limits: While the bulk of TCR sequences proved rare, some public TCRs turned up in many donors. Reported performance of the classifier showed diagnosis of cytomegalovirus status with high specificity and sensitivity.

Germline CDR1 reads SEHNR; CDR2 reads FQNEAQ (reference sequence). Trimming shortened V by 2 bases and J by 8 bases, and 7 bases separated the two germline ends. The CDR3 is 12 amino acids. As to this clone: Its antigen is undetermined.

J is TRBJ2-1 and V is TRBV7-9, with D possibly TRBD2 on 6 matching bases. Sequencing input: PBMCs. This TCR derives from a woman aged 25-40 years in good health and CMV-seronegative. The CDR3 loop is CASSLWRDEQFF. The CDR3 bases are TGTGCCAGCAGCTTATGGAGGGATGAGCAGTTCTTC.